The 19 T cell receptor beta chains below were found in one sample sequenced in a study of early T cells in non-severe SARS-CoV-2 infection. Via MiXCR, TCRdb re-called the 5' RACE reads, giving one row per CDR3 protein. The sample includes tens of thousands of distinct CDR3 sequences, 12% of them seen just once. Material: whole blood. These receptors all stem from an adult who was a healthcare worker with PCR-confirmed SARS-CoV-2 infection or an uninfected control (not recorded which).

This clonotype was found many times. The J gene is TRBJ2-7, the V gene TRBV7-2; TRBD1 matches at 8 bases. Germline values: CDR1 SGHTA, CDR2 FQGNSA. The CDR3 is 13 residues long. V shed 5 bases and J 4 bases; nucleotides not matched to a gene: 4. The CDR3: CASSHGQGYEQYF. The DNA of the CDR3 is TGTGCCAGCAGCCATGGACAGGGTTACGAGCAGTACTTC.

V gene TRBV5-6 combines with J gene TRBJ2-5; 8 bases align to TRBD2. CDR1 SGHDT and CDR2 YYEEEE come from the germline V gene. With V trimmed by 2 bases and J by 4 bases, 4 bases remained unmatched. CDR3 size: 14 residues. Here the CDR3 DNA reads TGTGCCAGCAGCTTACGGGAGGGCCGAGAGACCCAGTACTTC. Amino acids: CASSLREGRETQYF.

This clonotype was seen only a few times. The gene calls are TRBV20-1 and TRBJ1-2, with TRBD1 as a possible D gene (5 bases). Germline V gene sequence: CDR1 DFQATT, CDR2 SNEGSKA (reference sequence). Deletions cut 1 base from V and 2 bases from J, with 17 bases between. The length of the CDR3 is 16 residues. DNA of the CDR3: TGCAGTGCTAGAGCGCTTCTACTGGGGGGAAACTATGGCTACACCTTC. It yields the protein CSARALLLGGNYGYTF.

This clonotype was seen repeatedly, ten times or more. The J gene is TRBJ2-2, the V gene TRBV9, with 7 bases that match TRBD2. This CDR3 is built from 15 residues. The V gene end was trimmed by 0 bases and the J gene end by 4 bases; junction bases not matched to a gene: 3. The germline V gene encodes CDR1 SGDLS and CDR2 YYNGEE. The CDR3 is CASSVETGGTGELFF. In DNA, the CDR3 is TGTGCCAGCAGCGTAGAAACGGGAGGCACCGGGGAGCTGTTTTTT.

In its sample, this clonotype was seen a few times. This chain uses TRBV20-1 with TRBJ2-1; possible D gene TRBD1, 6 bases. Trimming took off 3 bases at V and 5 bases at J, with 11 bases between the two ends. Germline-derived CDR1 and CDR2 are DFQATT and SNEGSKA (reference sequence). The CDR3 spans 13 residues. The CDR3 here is CSASFPGDNEQFF. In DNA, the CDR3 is TGCAGTGCTAGCTTCCCAGGGGACAATGAGCAGTTCTTC.

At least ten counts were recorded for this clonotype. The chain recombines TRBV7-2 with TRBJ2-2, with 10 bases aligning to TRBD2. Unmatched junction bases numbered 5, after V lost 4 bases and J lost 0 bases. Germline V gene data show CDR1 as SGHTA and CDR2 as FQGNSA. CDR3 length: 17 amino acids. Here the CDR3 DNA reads TGTGCCAGCAGCTCAGATCTAGCGGGAGCGAACACCGGGGAGCTGTTTTTT. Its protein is CASSSDLAGANTGELFF.

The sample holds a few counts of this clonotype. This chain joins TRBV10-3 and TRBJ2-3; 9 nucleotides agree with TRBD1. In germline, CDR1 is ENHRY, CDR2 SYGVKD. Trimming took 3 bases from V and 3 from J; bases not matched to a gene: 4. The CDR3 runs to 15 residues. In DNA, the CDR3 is TGTGCCATCAGTGACGGGGACAGGGTTACAGATACGCAGTATTTT. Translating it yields CAISDGDRVTDTQYF.

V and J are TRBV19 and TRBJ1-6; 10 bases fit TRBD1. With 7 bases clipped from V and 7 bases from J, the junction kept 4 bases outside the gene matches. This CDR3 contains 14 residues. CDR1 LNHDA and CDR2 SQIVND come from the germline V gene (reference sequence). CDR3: CASTKTGGNSPLHF. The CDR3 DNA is TGTGCCAGTACCAAGACAGGGGGCAATTCACCCCTCCACTTT.

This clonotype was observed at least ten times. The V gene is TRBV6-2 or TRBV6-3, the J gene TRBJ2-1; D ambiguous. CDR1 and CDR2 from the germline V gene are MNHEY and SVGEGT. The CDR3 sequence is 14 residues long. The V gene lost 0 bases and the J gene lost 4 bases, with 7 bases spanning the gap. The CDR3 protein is CASSYSTPYNEQFF. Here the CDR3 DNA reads TGTGCCAGCAGTTACTCTACTCCTTACAATGAGCAGTTCTTC.

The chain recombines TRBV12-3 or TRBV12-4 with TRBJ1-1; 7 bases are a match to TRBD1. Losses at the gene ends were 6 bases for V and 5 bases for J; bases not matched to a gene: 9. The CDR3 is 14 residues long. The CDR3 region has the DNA TGTGCCAGCAGGCGACAGGGTTCGAATACTGAAGCTTTCTTT. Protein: CASRRQGSNTEAFF.

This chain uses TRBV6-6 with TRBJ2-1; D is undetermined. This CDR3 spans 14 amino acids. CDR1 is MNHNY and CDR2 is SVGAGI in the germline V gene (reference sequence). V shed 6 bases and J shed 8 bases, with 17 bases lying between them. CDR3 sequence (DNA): TGTGCCAGCAGCCACGAGAAAATAGCCTATGAGCAGTTCTTC. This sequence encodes CASSHEKIAYEQFF.

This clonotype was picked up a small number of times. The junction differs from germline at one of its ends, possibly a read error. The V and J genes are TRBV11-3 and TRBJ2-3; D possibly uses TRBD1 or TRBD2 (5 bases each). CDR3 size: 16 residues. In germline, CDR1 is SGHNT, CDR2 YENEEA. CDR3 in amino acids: CASSLVPGPLEDTQYF. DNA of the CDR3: TGTGCCAGCAGTTTAGTACCGGGACCCCTCGAAGATACGCAGTATTTT.

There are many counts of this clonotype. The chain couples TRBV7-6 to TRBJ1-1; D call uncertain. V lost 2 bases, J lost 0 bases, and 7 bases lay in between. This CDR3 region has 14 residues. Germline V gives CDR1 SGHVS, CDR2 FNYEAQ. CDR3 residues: CASSLSSVNTEAFF. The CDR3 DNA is TGTGCCAGCAGCTTATCCAGCGTGAACACTGAAGCTTTCTTT.

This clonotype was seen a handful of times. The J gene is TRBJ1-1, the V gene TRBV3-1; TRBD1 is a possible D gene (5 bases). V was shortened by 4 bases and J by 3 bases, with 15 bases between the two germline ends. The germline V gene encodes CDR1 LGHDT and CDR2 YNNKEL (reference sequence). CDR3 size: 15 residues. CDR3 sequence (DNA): TGTGCCAGCAGCCGGGGGAAGGGGTTTGACACTGAAGCTTTCTTT. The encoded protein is CASSRGKGFDTEAFF.

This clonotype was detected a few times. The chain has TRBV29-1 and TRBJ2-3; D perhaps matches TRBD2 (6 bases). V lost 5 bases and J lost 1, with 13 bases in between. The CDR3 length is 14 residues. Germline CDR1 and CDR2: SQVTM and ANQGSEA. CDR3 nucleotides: TGCAGCGTTAACATGCGCGGGGGCACAGATACGCAGTATTTT. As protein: CSVNMRGGTDTQYF.

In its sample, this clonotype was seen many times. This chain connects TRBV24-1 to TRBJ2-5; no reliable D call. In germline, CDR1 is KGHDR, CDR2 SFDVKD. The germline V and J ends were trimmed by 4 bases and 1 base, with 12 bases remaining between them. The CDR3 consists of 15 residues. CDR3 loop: CATSDPDTFQETQYF. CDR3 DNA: TGTGCCACCAGTGACCCTGACACCTTCCAAGAGACCCAGTACTTC.

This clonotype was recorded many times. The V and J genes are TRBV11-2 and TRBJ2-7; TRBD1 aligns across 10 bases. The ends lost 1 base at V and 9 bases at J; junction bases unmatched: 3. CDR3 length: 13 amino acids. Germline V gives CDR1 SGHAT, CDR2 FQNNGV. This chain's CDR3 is CASSLARTGGQYF. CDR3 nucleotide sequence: TGTGCCAGCAGCTTAGCCCGGACAGGGGGGCAGTACTTC.

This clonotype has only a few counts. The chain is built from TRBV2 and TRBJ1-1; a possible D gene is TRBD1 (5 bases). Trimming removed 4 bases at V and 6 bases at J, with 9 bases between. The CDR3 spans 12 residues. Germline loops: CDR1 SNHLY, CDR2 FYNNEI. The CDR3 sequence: CASSVGGSEAFF. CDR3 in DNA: TGTGCCAGCAGTGTCGGGGGGTCTGAAGCTTTCTTT.

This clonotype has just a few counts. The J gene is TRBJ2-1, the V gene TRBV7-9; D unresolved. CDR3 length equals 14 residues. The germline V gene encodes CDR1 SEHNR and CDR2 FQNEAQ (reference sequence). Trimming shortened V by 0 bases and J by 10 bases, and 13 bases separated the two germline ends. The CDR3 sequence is CASSLALETTEQFF. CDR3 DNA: TGTGCCAGCAGCTTAGCGCTCGAGACGACCGAGCAGTTCTTC. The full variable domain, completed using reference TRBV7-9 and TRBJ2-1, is DTGVSQNPRHKITKRGQNVTFRCDPISEHNRLYWYRQTLGQGPEFLTYFQNEAQLEKSRLLSDRFSAERPKGSFSTLEIQRTEQGDSAMYLCASSLALETTEQFFGPGTRLTVL.